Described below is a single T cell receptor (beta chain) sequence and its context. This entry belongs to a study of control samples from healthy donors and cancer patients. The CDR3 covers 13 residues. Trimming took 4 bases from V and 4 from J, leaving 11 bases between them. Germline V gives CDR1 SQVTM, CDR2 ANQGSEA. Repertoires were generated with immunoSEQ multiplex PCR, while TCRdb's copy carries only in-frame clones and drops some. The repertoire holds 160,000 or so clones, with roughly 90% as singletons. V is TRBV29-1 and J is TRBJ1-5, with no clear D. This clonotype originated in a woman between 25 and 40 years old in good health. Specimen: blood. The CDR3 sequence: CSVATGMNQPQHF. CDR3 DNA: TGCAGCGTTGCGACTGGGATGAATCAGCCCCAGCATTTT.